The rows below give T cell receptor beta chains drawn from one sample of a study of CD8+ T cells in alopecia areata. The protocol was immunoSEQ multiplex PCR, while the TCRdb copy is restricted to in-frame clones and leaves out a portion. The repertoire holds about 64,000 clones, with around 45% as singletons. Sequenced material: CD8+ T cells sorted from blood, taken at approximately week 39, from a patient treated with tofacitinib. The receptors here all came from a human donor with alopecia areata. CDR3s include the opening cysteine and the closing phenylalanine or tryptophan. The order of the fields is D gene, J gene, clone size, V gene, CDR3 DNA, CDR3 protein. D genes are given only for firm matches. Size values are once, few and many counts, or a class for expanded clones, and some rows have none.

TRBD2 | TRBJ2-5 | . | TRBV7-9 | TGTGCCAGCAGCCAATCAACCCGGGAGGGGGAGACCCAGTACTTC | CASSQSTREGETQYF
. | TRBJ2-7 | . | TRBV4-2 | TGTGCCAGCAGCTCGAACTACTACGAGCAGTACTTC | CASSSNYYEQYF
. | TRBJ2-7 | . | TRBV14 | TGTGCCAGCAGTGTCGGGAACTCCTACGAGCAGTACTTC | CASSVGNSYEQYF
. | TRBJ1-1 | . | TRBV30 | TGTGCCTGGAGTGTACAGGGAAACACTGAAGCTTTCTTT | CAWSVQGNTEAFF
TRBD1 | TRBJ2-7 | . | TRBV5-1 | TGCGCCAGCAGCCTTAGGGGACAGACCTACGAGCAGTACTTC | CASSLRGQTYEQYF
. | TRBJ2-7 | . | TRBV29-1 | TGCAGCGTTGAATCAGGGGATATTGGCGAGCAGTACTTC | CSVESGDIGEQYF
TRBD1 | TRBJ1-2 | few | TRBV9 | TGTGCCAGCAGCGTAGCCGTGGACAGGGGGAACTATGGCTACACCTTC | CASSVAVDRGNYGYTF
. | TRBJ2-7 | few | TRBV9 | TGTGCCAGCAGCCCAGAAGGAGCCTCCTACGAGCAGTACTTC | CASSPEGASYEQYF
TRBD1 | TRBJ2-1 | few | TRBV30 | TGTGCCTGGGCTGGGACAGGGGTCGTCAATGAGCAGTTCTTC | CAWAGTGVVNEQFF
TRBD2 | TRBJ2-1 | . | TRBV30 | TGTGCCTGGGACCCCTTAGCGGGAGGGCACAATGAGCAGTTCTTC | CAWDPLAGGHNEQFF
. | TRBJ2-7 | . | TRBV29-1 | TGCAGCGCCAGAGGCAGGGGGGACTCCTACGAGCAGTACTTC | CSARGRGDSYEQYF
. | TRBJ2-7 | . | TRBV30 | TGTGCCTGGAGTCCCGCCAGCCACGACGAGCAGTACTTC | CAWSPASHDEQYF
TRBD1 | TRBJ2-7 | . | TRBV30 | TGTGCCTGGAGTGATGGACAGGGCCACGAGCAGTACTTC | CAWSDGQGHEQYF
. | TRBJ2-5 | once | TRBV4-1 | TGCGCCAGCAGCCAAGACGAGGAGACCCAGTACTTC | CASSQDEETQYF
. | TRBJ2-5 | few | TRBV27 | TGTGCCAGCAGTTTGTCGGGGAGCGGTGAGACCCAGTACTTC | CASSLSGSGETQYF
. | TRBJ2-7 | few | TRBV29-1 | TGCAGCGTTGTAGGGACGTTTACCGACGAGCAGTACTTC | CSVVGTFTDEQYF
. | TRBJ2-2 | few | TRBV30 | TGTGCCTGGAGTATCAGCGGGGAGCTGTTTTTT | CAWSISGELFF
. | TRBJ2-1 | few | TRBV2 | TGTGCCAGCAGTGAAGCCTACAATGAGCAGTTCTTC | CASSEAYNEQFF
TRBD2 | TRBJ2-7 | . | TRBV27 | TGTGCCAGCAGTTTATCCCCCGGGAGGCCCTCCTACGAGCAGTACTTC | CASSLSPGRPSYEQYF
. | TRBJ1-1 | . | TRBV29-1 | TGCAGCGGTGGAGGGCGGAGGACAAAAATGAACACTGAAGCTTTCTTT | CSGGGRRTKMNTEAFF
. | TRBJ2-7 | . | TRBV5-1 | TGCGCCAGCAGCTTGGACCCGGGACCCAGCTACGAGCAGTACTTC | CASSLDPGPSYEQYF
TRBD2 | TRBJ2-7 | . | TRBV5-1 | TGCGCCAGCAGCTTTAGGAGCGGGAGAGTCCACGAGCAGTACTTC | CASSFRSGRVHEQYF
TRBD1 | TRBJ1-2 | few | TRBV6-5 | TGTGCCATCCCCAGCCCGACAGGGGGCAACTATGGCTACACCTTC | CAIPSPTGGNYGYTF
TRBD1 | TRBJ1-4 | . | TRBV7-3 | TGTGCCAGCAGCGTGACGGGACAGGGGGATGAAAAACTGTTTTTT | CASSVTGQGDEKLFF
TRBD2 | TRBJ2-7 | few | TRBV29-1 | TGCAGCGTAAGGGGACTAGCGGGAGTTTCCGAGCAGTACTTC | CSVRGLAGVSEQYF
TRBD2 | TRBJ2-3 | . | TRBV7-9 | TGTGCCAGCAGCTTTCCGACTAGCGGTAGCACAGATACGCAGTATTTT | CASSFPTSGSTDTQYF
. | TRBJ2-7 | few | TRBV27 | TGTGCCAGCAGTTTATCGGTGGGGGCTAGCTCCTACGAGCAGTACTTC | CASSLSVGASSYEQYF
TRBD2 | TRBJ2-7 | once | TRBV7-2 | TGTGCCAGCAGCTCCGGGGGGCGGGAGGCGGACGAGCAGTACTTC | CASSSGGREADEQYF
. | TRBJ2-3 | . | TRBV7-9 | TGTGCCAGCAGCTTAGGTTCAGAAGATACGCAGTATTTT | CASSLGSEDTQYF
TRBD1 | TRBJ2-7 | few | TRBV6-6 | TGTGCCAGTGGGACAGTCTCCTACGAGCAGTACTTC | CASGTVSYEQYF
TRBD1 | TRBJ2-7 | . | TRBV6-5 | TGTGCCAGCAGTTGGGACAGGACTGGAAACTACGAGCAGTACTTC | CASSWDRTGNYEQYF
TRBD1 | TRBJ1-1 | few | TRBV5-1 | TGCGCCAGCAGCGAGGACAGGGGTTGGAACACTGAAGCTTTCTTT | CASSEDRGWNTEAFF
. | TRBJ2-2 | few | TRBV18 | TGTGCCAGCTCACCTGGTGGCGGGGAGCTGTTTTTT | CASSPGGGELFF
TRBD1 | TRBJ1-2 | . | TRBV7-9 | TGTGCCAGCAGCTCTACAGGGGTACGGGGCTACACCTTC | CASSSTGVRGYTF
. | TRBJ2-2 | few | TRBV29-1 | TGCAGCGTTCCTGACCGGGACATGGGGACCGGGGAGCTGTTTTTT | CSVPDRDMGTGELFF
TRBD2 | TRBJ2-1 | . | TRBV2 | TGTGCCAGCAGTGACTCTGCTGGACTAGCCAAGAATGAGCAGTTCTTC | CASSDSAGLAKNEQFF
. | TRBJ2-1 | few | TRBV29-1 | TGCAGCGTTGAGATGGGGAAGGGGAATGAGCAGTTCTTC | CSVEMGKGNEQFF
. | TRBJ1-2 | . | TRBV5-1 | TGCGCCAGCAGCTTGACACAGGTCAACTATGGCTACACCTTC | CASSLTQVNYGYTF
. | TRBJ2-2 | . | TRBV30 | TGTGCCTGGAGCCCCGGGGTTTTTACCGGGGAGCTGTTTTTT | CAWSPGVFTGELFF